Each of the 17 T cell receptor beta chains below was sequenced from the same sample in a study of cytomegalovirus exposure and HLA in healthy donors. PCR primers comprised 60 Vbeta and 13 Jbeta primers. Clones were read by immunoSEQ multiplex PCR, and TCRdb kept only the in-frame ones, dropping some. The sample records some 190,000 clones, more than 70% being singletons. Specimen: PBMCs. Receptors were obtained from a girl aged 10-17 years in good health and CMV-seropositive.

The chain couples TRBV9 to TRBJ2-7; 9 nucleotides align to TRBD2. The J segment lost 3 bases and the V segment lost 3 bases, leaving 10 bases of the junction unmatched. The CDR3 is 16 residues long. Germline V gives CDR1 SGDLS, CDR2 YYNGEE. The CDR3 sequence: CASSAGVAGAVYEQYF. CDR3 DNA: TGTGCCAGCAGCGCCGGAGTAGCGGGGGCGGTCTACGAGCAGTACTTC.

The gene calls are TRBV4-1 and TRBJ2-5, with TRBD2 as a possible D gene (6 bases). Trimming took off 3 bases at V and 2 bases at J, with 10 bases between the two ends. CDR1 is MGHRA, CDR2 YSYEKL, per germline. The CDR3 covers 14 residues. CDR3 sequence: CASSHDGTQETQYF. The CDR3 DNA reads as TGCGCCAGCAGCCACGACGGGACTCAAGAGACCCAGTACTTC.

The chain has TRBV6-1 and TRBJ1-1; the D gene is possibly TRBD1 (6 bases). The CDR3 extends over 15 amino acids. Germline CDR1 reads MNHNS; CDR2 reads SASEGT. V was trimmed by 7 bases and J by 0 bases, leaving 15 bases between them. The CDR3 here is CASKSQGFMNTEAFF. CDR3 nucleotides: TGTGCCAGCAAATCACAGGGTTTCATGAACACTGAAGCTTTCTTT.

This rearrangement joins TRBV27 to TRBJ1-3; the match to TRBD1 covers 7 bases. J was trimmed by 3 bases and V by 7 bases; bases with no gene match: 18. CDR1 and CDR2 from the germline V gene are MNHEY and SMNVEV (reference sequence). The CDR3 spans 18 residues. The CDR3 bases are TGTGCCAGCACCCTGACAGGGACGGGACCAATGGATGGAAACACCATATATTTT. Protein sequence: CASTLTGTGPMDGNTIYF.

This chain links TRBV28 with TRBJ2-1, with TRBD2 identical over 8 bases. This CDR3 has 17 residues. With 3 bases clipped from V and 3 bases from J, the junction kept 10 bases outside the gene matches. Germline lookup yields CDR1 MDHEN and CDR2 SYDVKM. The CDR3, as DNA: TGTGCCAGCAGTTTCCTTAGCGGGATCGACTACTACAATGAGCAGTTCTTC. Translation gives CASSFLSGIDYYNEQFF. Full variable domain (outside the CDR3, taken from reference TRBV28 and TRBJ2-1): DVKVTQSSRYLVKRTGEKVFLECVQDMDHENMFWYRQDPGLGLRLIYFSYDVKMKEKGDIPEGYSVSREKKERFSLILESASTNQTSMYLCASSFLSGIDYYNEQFFGPGTRLTVL.

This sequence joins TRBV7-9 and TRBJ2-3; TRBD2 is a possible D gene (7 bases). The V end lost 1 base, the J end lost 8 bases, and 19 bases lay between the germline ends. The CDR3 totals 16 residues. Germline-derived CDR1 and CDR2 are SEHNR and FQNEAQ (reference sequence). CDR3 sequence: CASSLVSGGPPSTQYF. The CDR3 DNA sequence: TGTGCCAGCAGCTTAGTTTCGGGGGGCCCTCCCTCTACGCAGTATTTT.

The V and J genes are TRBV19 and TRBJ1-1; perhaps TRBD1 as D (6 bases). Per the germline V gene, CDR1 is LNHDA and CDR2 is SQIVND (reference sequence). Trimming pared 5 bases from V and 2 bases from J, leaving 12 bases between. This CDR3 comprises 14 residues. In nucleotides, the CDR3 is TGTGCCAGTAGTCCCTACAGGGAAAACACTGAAGCTTTCTTT. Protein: CASSPYRENTEAFF.

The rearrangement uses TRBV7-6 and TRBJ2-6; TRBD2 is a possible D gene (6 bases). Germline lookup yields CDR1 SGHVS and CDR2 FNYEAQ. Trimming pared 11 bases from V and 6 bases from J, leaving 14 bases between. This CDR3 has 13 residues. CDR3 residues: CAVKGTSANVLTF. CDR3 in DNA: TGTGCCGTCAAGGGGACTTCGGCCAACGTCCTGACTTTC.

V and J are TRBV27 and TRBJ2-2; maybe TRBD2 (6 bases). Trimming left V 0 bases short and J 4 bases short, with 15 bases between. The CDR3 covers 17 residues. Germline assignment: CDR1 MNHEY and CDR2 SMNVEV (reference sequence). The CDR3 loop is CASSLSPSGVGTGELFF. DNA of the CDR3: TGTGCCAGCAGTTTATCTCCCTCGGGAGTGGGCACCGGGGAGCTGTTTTTT.

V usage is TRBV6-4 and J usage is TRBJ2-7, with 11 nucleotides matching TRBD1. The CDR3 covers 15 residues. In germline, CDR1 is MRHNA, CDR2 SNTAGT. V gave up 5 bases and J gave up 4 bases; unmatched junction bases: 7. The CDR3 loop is CASSKSGTGGYEQYF. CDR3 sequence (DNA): TGTGCCAGCAGTAAATCCGGGACAGGGGGATACGAGCAGTACTTC.

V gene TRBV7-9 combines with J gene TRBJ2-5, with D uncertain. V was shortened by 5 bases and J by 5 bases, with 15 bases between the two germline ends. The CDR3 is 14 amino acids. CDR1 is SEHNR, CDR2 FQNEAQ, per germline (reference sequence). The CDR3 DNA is TGTGCCAGCAGCCCCGGTGGAGCCGGGGAGACCCAGTACTTC. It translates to CASSPGGAGETQYF.

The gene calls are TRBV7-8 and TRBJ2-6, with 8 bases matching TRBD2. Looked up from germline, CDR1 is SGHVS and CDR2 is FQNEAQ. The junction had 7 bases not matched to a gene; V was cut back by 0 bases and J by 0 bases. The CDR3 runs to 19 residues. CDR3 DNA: TGTGCCAGCAGCTTAGCTAGCGGGGACGCCGCCTCTGGGGCCAACGTCCTGACTTTC. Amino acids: CASSLASGDAASGANVLTF.

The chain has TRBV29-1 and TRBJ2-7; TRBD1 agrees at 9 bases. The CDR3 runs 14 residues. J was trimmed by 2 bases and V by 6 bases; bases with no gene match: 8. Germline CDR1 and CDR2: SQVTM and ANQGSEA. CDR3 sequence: CSVAGTGLPYEQYF. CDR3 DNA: TGCAGCGTCGCCGGGACAGGGCTTCCCTACGAGCAGTACTTC.

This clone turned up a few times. In DNA form, the CDR3 reads TGTGCCAGCAGCTCGCCAGGGACAGGGGGAATAAGCTCTGGAAACACCATATATTTT. Residues: CASSSPGTGGISSGNTIYF. The V call is TRBV7-9, the J call TRBJ1-3; 11 nucleotides align to TRBD1. Germline values: CDR1 SEHNR, CDR2 FQNEAQ (reference sequence). Trimming at V came to 4 bases and at J to 0 bases, leaving 11 bases not matched to a gene. The CDR3 has 19 amino acids.

The CDR3 nucleotides are TGTGTCAGAAGCTTCTTATACTACAGGGTGGACGAGCAGTACTTC. Translation: CVRSFLYYRVDEQYF. The V call is TRBV7-5, the J call TRBJ2-7; TRBD1 reflects the table's D call only, with no check against the DNA. TRBV7-5 is flagged as a pseudogene. The CDR3 loop spans 15 amino acids.

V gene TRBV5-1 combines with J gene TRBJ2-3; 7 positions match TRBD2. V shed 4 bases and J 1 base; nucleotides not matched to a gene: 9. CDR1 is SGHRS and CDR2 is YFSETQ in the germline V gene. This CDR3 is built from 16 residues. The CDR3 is CASSRRLGRGTDTQYF. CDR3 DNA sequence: TGCGCCAGCAGCCGTCGACTAGGGAGGGGCACAGATACGCAGTATTTT.

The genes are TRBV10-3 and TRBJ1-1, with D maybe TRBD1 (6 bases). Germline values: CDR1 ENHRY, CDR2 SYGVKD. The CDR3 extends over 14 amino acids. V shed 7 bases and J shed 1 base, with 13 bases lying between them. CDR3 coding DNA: TGTGCCATCAAGGGGCGAGGGGGGAACACTGAAGCTTTCTTT. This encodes CAIKGRGGNTEAFF.